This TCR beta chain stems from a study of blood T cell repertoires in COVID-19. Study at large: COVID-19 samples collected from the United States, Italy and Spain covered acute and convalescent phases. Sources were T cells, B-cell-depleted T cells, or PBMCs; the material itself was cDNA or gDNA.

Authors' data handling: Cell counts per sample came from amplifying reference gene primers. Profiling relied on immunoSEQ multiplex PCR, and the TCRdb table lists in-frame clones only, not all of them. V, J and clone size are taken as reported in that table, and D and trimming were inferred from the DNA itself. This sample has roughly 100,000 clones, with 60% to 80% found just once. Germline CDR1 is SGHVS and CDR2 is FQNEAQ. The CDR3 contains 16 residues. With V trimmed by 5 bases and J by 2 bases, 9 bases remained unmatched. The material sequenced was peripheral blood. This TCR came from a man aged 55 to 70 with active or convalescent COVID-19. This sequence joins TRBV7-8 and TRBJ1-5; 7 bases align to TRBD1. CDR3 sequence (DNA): TGTGCCAGCAGCCCCTTAGGGGGCACGGGCAATCAGCCCCAGCATTTT. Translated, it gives CASSPLGGTGNQPQHF.